The 16 T cell receptor beta chains given below trace back to one sample, sequenced in a study of blood T cell repertoires in COVID-19 (dated by TCRdb to 2018 to 2021). The protocol used for the library was the immunoSEQ multiplex PCR assay. Here the immuneACCESS table is served through TCRdb, limited to in-frame sequences with V and J called. Missing clones are a known gap in these copies; in checked studies unresolved V genes cover under half, and the rest lacks a known reason. For this sample there are about 400,000 clones; around nine tenths appear just once. Roughly 1.9% of the sample goes to the ten largest clones. The sequencing input was PBMCs or T cells enriched from blood (not recorded which). The origin of the receptors is a woman aged 18-29 years with acute COVID-19.

The chain is built from TRBV4-1 and TRBJ2-3, with 10 bases matching TRBD2. V was clipped by 1 base and J by 5 bases; unmatched bases: 12. Germline V gene data show CDR1 as MGHRA and CDR2 as YSYEKL. The CDR3 is 18 residues long. In DNA, the CDR3 is TGCGCCAGCAGCCAAGCAGCTATGAGCGGGGGGGCCGGAGATACGCAGTATTTT. It yields the protein CASSQAAMSGGAGDTQYF.

The chain combines TRBV27 with TRBJ2-1, with TRBD1 identical over 8 bases. V lost 4 bases, J lost 4 bases, and 12 bases stayed unmatched. The CDR3 is 17 amino acids. Per germline, CDR1 MNHEY and CDR2 SMNVEV (reference sequence). Here the CDR3 reads CASSSQGRQGPYNEQFF. Here the CDR3 DNA reads TGTGCCAGCAGTTCACAGGGGCGACAGGGGCCTTACAATGAGCAGTTCTTC.

This chain connects TRBV28 to TRBJ2-4, with 9 bases matching TRBD1. In germline, CDR1 is MDHEN, CDR2 SYDVKM. The CDR3 totals 17 residues. Trimming took 6 bases from V and 1 from J; bases not matched to a gene: 10. The CDR3 sequence is CASSPFGDRVAKNIQYF. DNA of the CDR3: TGTGCCAGCAGCCCCTTTGGGGACAGGGTGGCCAAAAACATTCAGTACTTC.

The chain is built from TRBV7-9 and TRBJ1-2, with 7 bases that match TRBD1. This CDR3 is built from 13 residues. Germline CDR1 reads SEHNR; CDR2 reads FQNEAQ (reference sequence). V trimming: 5 bases; J trimming: 8 bases; junction bases outside the gene matches: 8. The CDR3 sequence: CASSPPGGGGYTF. CDR3 in DNA: TGTGCCAGCAGCCCCCCAGGGGGAGGAGGCTACACCTTC.

This clone was observed a few times. The chain links TRBV28 to TRBJ2-2, with TRBD1 identical over 7 bases. The CDR3 covers 17 residues. Germline V gives CDR1 MDHEN, CDR2 SYDVKM. V lost 7 bases to trimming and J lost 5 bases; unmatched junction nucleotides: 16. CDR3 bases: TGTGCCAGCAATATCCTATGGCAGGGGGTCGGTACCGGGGAGCTGTTTTTT. It codes for CASNILWQGVGTGELFF.

The rearrangement links TRBV6-5 to TRBJ2-7; TRBD1 agrees at 7 bases. CDR3 size: 13 residues. CDR1 and CDR2 from the germline V gene are MNHEY and SVGAGI. V dropped 5 bases and J dropped 1; count of bases not matched to a gene: 2. CDR3 sequence (DNA): TGTGCCAGCAGTAAGACAGGGTCCTACGAGCAGTACTTC. Protein sequence: CASSKTGSYEQYF.

The rearrangement joins TRBV18 to TRBJ1-2; the D is unclear. The CDR3 has 11 amino acids. The germline V and J ends were trimmed by 6 bases and 4 bases, with 6 bases remaining between them. CDR1 KGHSH and CDR2 LQKENI come from the germline V gene. The CDR3 region has the DNA TGTGCCAGCTCTACGGGCTATGGCTACACCTTC. Its translation: CASSTGYGYTF.

The chain recombines TRBV9 with TRBJ1-4, with 10 positions matching TRBD1. Germline CDR1 and CDR2: SGDLS and YYNGEE. Germline trimming cut 4 bases from V and 12 bases from J; bases unmatched to any gene: 15. The CDR3 sequence is 16 residues long. The CDR3 region is CASSPGPRQGAGELFF. CDR3 bases: TGTGCCAGCAGCCCAGGGCCAAGACAGGGGGCAGGTGAACTGTTTTTT.

The chain recombines TRBV7-9 with TRBJ1-2; D is uncertain. The CDR3 covers 14 residues. Trimming left V 3 bases short and J 4 bases short, with 12 bases between. The V gene's germline CDR1 is SEHNR and CDR2 FQNEAQ (reference sequence). The CDR3 protein is CASSFIRGPYGYTF. CDR3 DNA: TGTGCCAGCAGCTTTATTCGGGGTCCCTATGGCTACACCTTC.

The chain links TRBV28 to TRBJ1-6; D unclear. The CDR3 loop spans 12 amino acids. The ends were cut back, 5 bases at V and 7 bases at J, with 6 bases in the middle. Germline V gene lookup returns CDR1 MDHEN and CDR2 SYDVKM. In DNA form, the CDR3 reads TGTGCCAGCAGTCGAGGAAATTCACCCCTCCACTTT. Translation: CASSRGNSPLHF.

This sequence joins TRBV5-1 and TRBJ2-5, with 11 nucleotides matching TRBD1. Looked up from germline, CDR1 is SGHRS and CDR2 is YFSETQ. The CDR3 loop spans 17 amino acids. Trimming removed 3 bases from V and 2 bases from J; junction bases left unmatched: 9. The CDR3 loop reads CASSSRTGGSWQETQYF. CDR3 bases: TGCGCCAGCAGCTCGCGGACAGGGGGCAGTTGGCAAGAGACCCAGTACTTC.

The gene calls are TRBV4-1 and TRBJ2-5; 14 nucleotides line up with TRBD2. J gave up 1 base and V 5 bases, and 3 bases lay outside the gene matches. CDR3 length: 16 residues. The germline V gene encodes CDR1 MGHRA and CDR2 YSYEKL. DNA of the CDR3: TGCGCCAGCAGCGAAGGGACTAGCGGGGGCCAAGAGACCCAGTACTTC. Translating gives CASSEGTSGGQETQYF.

This clone was seen a single time. This chain links TRBV10-3 with TRBJ2-3, with a tentative D call TRBD1 (6 bases). The CDR3 consists of 16 residues. Trimming took 10 bases from V and 2 from J, leaving 22 bases between them. CDR1 ENHRY and CDR2 SYGVKD come from the germline V gene. CDR3 in DNA: TGTGCCACAAGGCGGGTGGGGGCGTATAACACAGATACGCAGTATTTT. The encoded protein is CATRRVGAYNTDTQYF.

The CDR3, as DNA: TGCGCCAGCAGTCCCGGGGGACAAGAGACCCAGTACTTC. It encodes CASSPGGQETQYF. The gene calls are TRBV5-1 and TRBJ2-5; tentative D call: TRBD2 (6 bases). Germline V lookup: CDR1 SGHRS, CDR2 YFSETQ. The V gene lost 5 bases and the J gene lost 2 bases, with 10 bases spanning the gap. The CDR3 is made up of 13 amino acids. Supplemented by reference TRBV5-1 and TRBJ2-5, the full variable domain reads KAGVTQTPRYLIKTRGQQVTLSCSPISGHRSVSWYQQTPGQGLQFLFEYFSETQRNKGNFPGRFSGRQFSNSRSEMNVSTLELGDSALYLCASSPGGQETQYFGPGTRLLVL.

The table lists this clone with a count of one. This rearrangement joins TRBV11-2 to TRBJ2-2, with TRBD1 identical over 7 bases. V shed 5 bases, J shed 0 bases, and the junction held 6 bases outside the gene matches. Germline V gene lookup returns CDR1 SGHAT and CDR2 FQNNGV. CDR3 length: 16 residues. The CDR3 here is CASSKNRGTNTGELFF. CDR3 nucleotides: TGTGCCAGCAGCAAGAACAGGGGAACGAACACCGGGGAGCTGTTTTTT.

The V gene is TRBV7-2, the J gene TRBJ2-1; 10 bases align to TRBD2. Germline CDR1 is SGHTA and CDR2 is FQGNSA. The CDR3 covers 17 residues. V lost 4 bases and J lost 6; bases outside the gene matches: 12. The CDR3 DNA sequence: TGTGCCAGCAGCTCTCTATGGGGTAGCGGGAGGAGCAATGAGCAGTTCTTC. Translated: CASSSLWGSGRSNEQFF.